The clone carrying this TCR beta chain was counted only a few times. The repertoire was sequenced with immunoSEQ multiplex PCR; TCRdb's copy has only in-frame clones and lacks some. Of some 250,000 clones in the sample, approximately 85% were seen once. The record originates from a study of blood T cell repertoires in COVID-19. Germline CDR1 reads DFQATT; CDR2 reads SNEGSKA (reference sequence). V shed 3 bases, J shed 5 bases, and the junction held 16 bases outside the gene matches. The CDR3 consists of 17 residues. The sequenced material came from peripheral blood. The origin of this receptor is an older woman with active or convalescent COVID-19. The chain uses TRBV20-1 and TRBJ2-7, with 10 positions matching TRBD1. The CDR3 region is CSASRAATGGDRNEQYF. Here the CDR3 DNA reads TGCAGTGCTAGTAGGGCCGCGACAGGGGGCGATCGTAACGAGCAGTACTTC.